The 3 T cell receptor beta chains reported below all come from one sample, sequenced in a study of cytomegalovirus exposure and HLA in healthy donors. Use of 60 Vbeta and 13 Jbeta primers characterized the PCR. Repertoires were generated with immunoSEQ multiplex PCR, while TCRdb's copy carries only in-frame clones and drops some. The sample consists of about 170,000 clones, around 80% of them appearing once. Sequencing used PBMCs. All receptors derive from a woman aged 18-29 years in good health and CMV-seronegative.

This clone was observed a few times. The genes are TRBV5-6 and TRBJ1-4, with unresolved D. Deletions cut 3 bases from V and 0 bases from J, with 9 bases between. The CDR3 has 15 amino acids. Germline V gene data show CDR1 as SGHDT and CDR2 as YYEEEE. In nucleotides, the CDR3 is TGTGCCAGCAGCTACTCCCCCGCAACTAATGAAAAACTGTTTTTT. It specifies CASSYSPATNEKLFF.

This chain uses TRBV28 with TRBJ2-7; TRBD2 aligns across 15 bases. The CDR3 has 16 residues. The germline V gene has CDR1 MDHEN and CDR2 SYDVKM. The V segment lost 5 bases and the J segment 4 bases; nucleotides outside the gene matches: 6. CDR3 in amino acids: CASSPPGLAGGYEQYF. CDR3 bases: TGTGCCAGCAGTCCCCCGGGACTAGCGGGAGGTTACGAGCAGTACTTC.

This clone was seen more than once but under ten times. This chain joins TRBV7-2 and TRBJ2-5, with D perhaps matching TRBD2 (6 bases). The J call is doubtful: the DNA matches TRBJ2-7 better. The germline CDR1 and CDR2 sequences are SGHTA and FQGNSA. The CDR3 covers 15 residues. Here the CDR3 DNA reads TGTGCCAGCAGCTTAGGGCGGGCGGGAAAATACGAGCAGTACTTC. This gives the protein CASSLGRAGKYEQYF.